This T cell receptor (beta chain) emerged from a study of spatial heterogeneity in lung cancer. Turning to the study itself: There were, on average, more than eight raw-read appearances for each unique TCR and UMI combination.

The time point denotes: sample taken at primary tumor resection. No cells were sorted before sequencing. The whole RNA sequenced was extracted from tumor, nontumor lung or frozen PBMC. The CDR3 extends over 11 amino acids. The germline gives CDR1 SQVTM, CDR2 ANQGSEA. Trimming removed 4 bases at V and 4 bases at J, with 8 bases between. A unique molecular identifier was carried by every single TCR cDNA molecule. MiXCR was run by TCRdb on the 5' RACE reads, yielding one entry per CDR3 protein. Altogether 77,000 or so distinct CDR3 sequences are present, under 25% being singletons, with the ten largest covering approximately 5.6%.

The receptor comes from a male donor with early-stage non-small cell lung cancer. V is TRBV29-1 and J is TRBJ2-7, with D possibly called TRBD1 or TRBD2 (5 bases each). The specimen comprised PBMCs, sampled at surgery. For the CDR3, the DNA is TGCAGCGTTGCGGGACGATACGAGCAGTACTTC. Translation: CSVAGRYEQYF.